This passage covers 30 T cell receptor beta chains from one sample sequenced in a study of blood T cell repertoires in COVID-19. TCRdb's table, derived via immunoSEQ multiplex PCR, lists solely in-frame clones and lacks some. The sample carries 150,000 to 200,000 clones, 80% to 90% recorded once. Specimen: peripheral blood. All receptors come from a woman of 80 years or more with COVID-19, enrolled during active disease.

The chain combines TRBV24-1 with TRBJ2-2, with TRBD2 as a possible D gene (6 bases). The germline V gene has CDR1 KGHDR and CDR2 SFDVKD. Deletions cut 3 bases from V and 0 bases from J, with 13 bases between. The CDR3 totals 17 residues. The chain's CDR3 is CATSDLTGGPNTGELFF. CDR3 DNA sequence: TGTGCCACCAGTGATCTAACCGGGGGTCCGAACACCGGGGAGCTGTTTTTT.

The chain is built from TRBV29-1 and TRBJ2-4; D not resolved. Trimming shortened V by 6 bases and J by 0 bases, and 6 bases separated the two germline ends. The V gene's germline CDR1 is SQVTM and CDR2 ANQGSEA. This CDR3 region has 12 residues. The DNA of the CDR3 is TGCAGCGTCCGACTAGCCAAAAACATTCAGTACTTC. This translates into CSVRLAKNIQYF.

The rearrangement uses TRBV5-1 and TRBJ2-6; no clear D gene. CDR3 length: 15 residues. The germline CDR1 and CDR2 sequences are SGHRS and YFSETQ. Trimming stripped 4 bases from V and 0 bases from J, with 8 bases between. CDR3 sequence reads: CASSPSHSGANVLTF. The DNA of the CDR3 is TGCGCCAGCAGCCCGAGTCACTCTGGGGCCAACGTCCTGACTTTC.

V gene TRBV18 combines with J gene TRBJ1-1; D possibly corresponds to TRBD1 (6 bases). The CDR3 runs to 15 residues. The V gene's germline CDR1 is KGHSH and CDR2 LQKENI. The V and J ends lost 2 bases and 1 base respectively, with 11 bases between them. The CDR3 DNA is TGTGCCAGCTCACCAAGTAGGACAGAGAACACTGAAGCTTTCTTT. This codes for CASSPSRTENTEAFF.

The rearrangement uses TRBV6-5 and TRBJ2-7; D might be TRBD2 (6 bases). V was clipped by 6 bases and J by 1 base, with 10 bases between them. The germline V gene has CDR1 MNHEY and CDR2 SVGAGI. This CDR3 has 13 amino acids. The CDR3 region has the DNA TGTGCCAGCAGGACGGACTATTCCTACGAGCAGTACTTC. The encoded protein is CASRTDYSYEQYF.

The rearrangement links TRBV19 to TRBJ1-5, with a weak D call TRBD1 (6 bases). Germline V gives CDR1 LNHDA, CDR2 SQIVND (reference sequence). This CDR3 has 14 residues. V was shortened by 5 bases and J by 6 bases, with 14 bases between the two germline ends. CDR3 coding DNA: TGTGCCAGTAGTCATCGGGGGGGCGGTCAGCCCCAGCATTTT. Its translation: CASSHRGGGQPQHF.

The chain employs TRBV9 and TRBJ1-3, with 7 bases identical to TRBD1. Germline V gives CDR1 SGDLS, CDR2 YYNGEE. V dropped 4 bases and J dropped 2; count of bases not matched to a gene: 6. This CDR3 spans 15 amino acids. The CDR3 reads CASSPRQGAGNTIYF. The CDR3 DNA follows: TGTGCCAGCAGCCCGCGACAGGGTGCTGGAAACACCATATATTTT.

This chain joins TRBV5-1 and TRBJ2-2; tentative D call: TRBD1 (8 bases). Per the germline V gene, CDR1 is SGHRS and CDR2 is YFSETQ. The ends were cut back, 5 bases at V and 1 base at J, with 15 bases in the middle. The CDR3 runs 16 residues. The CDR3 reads CASSQQGGLNTGELFF. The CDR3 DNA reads TGCGCCAGCAGTCAACAGGGGGGGCTGAACACCGGGGAGCTGTTTTTT.

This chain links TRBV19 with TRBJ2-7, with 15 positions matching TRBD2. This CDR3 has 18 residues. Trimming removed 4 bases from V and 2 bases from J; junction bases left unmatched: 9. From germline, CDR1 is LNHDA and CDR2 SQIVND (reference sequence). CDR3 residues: CASSTRTSGRAPAYEQYF. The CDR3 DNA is TGTGCCAGTAGTACCCGGACTAGCGGGAGGGCCCCGGCCTACGAGCAGTACTTC.

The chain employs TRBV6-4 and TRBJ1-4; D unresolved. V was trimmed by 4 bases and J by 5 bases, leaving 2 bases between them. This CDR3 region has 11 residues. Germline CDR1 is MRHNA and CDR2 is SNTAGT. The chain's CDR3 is CASSVNEKLFF. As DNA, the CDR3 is TGTGCCAGCAGTGTAAATGAAAAACTGTTTTTT.

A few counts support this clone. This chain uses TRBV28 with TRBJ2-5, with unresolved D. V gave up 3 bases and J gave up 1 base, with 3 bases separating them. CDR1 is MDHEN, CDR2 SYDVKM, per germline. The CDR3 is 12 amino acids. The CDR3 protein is CASSFFQETQYF. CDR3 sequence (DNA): TGTGCCAGCAGTTTCTTCCAAGAGACCCAGTACTTC. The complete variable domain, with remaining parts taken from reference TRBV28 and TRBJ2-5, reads DVKVTQSSRYLVKRTGEKVFLECVQDMDHENMFWYRQDPGLGLRLIYFSYDVKMKEKGDIPEGYSVSREKKERFSLILESASTNQTSMYLCASSFFQETQYFGPGTRLLVL.

Written as DNA, the CDR3 is TGCGCCAGCAGCCAAGAGCGGGGTTCCAAAAACATTCAGTACTTC. It yields the protein CASSQERGSKNIQYF. This sequence joins TRBV4-1 and TRBJ2-4, with D possibly TRBD2 on 6 matching bases. Trimming stripped 0 bases from V and 2 bases from J, with 8 bases between. The CDR3 contains 15 residues. Germline V gene data show CDR1 as MGHRA and CDR2 as YSYEKL.

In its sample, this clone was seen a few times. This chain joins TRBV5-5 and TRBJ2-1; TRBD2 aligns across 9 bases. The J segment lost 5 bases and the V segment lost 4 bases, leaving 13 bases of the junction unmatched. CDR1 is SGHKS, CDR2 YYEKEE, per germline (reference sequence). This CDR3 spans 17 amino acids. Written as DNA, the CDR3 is TGTGCCAGCAGCCGTGTTGGAGTAGCGGGGGCCCACAATGAGCAGTTCTTC. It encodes CASSRVGVAGAHNEQFF.

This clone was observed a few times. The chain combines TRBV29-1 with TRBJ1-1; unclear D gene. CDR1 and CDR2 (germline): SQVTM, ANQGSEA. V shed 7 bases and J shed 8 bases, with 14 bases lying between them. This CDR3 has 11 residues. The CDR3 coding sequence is TGCAGCGGGAGGGTCGTAGCGGAAGCTTTCTTT. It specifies CSGRVVAEAFF.

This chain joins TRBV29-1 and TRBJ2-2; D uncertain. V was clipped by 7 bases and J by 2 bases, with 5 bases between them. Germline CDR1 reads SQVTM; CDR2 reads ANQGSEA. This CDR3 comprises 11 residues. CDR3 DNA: TGCAGCGGGAGAAACACCGGGGAGCTGTTTTTT. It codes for CSGRNTGELFF.

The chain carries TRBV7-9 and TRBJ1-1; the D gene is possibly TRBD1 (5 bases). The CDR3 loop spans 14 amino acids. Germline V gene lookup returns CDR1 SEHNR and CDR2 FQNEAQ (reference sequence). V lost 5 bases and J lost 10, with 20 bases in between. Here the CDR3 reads CASSPAATVKAAFF. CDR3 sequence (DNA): TGTGCCAGCAGCCCTGCGGCGACAGTAAAGGCAGCTTTCTTT.

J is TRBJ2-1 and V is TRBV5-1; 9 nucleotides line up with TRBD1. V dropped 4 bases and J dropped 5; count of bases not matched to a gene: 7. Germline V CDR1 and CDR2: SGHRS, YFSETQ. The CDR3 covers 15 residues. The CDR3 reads CASSAGTGFDNEQFF. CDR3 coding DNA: TGCGCCAGCAGCGCCGGGACAGGGTTCGACAATGAGCAGTTCTTC.

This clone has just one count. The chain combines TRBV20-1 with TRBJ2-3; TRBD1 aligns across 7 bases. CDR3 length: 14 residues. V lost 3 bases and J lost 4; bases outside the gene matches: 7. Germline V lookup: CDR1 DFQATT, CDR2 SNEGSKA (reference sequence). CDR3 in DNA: TGCAGTGCTAGTACAGGGGAGATCGCAGATACGCAGTATTTT. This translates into CSASTGEIADTQYF.

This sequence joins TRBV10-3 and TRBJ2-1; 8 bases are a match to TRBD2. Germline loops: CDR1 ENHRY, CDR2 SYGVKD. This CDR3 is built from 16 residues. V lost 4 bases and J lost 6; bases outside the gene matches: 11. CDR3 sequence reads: CAISARPGGEGNEQFF. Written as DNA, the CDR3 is TGTGCCATCAGTGCAAGGCCGGGAGGGGAGGGCAATGAGCAGTTCTTC.

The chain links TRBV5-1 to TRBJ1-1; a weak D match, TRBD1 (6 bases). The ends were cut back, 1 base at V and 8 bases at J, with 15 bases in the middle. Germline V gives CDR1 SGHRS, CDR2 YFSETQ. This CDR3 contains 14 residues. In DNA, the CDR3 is TGCGCCAGCAGCTTGATTTCAGGGGCCTGGGAAGCTTTCTTT. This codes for CASSLISGAWEAFF.

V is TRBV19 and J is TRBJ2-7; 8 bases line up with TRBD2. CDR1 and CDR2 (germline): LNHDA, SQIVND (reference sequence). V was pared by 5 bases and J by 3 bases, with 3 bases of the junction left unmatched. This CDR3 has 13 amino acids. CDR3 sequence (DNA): TGTGCCAGTAGTCCCGGGACTAGCTACGAGCAGTACTTC. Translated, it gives CASSPGTSYEQYF.

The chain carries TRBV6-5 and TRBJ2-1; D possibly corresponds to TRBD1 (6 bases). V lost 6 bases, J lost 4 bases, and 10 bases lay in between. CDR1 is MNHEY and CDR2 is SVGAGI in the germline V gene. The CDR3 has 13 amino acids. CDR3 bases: TGTGCCAGCAGCAGCCAGGGGTACAATGAGCAGTTCTTC. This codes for CASSSQGYNEQFF.

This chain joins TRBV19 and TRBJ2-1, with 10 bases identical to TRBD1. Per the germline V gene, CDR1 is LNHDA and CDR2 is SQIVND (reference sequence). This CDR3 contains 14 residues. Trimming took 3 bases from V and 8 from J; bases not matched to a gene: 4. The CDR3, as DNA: TGTGCCAGTAGTATGGGGACAGGGGCAGATGAGCAGTTCTTC. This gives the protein CASSMGTGADEQFF.

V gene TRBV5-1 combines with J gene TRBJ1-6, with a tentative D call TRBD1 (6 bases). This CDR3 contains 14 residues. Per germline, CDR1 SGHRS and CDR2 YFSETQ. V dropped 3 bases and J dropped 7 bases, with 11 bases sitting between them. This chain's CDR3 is CASSYPDRNSPLHF. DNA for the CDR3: TGCGCCAGCAGCTATCCGGACAGAAATTCACCCCTCCACTTT.

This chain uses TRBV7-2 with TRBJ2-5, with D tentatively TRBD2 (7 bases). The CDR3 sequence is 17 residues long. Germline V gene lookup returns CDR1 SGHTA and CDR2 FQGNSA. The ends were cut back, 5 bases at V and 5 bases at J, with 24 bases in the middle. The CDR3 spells CASSPRGGGLLGETQYF. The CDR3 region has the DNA TGTGCCAGCAGCCCCCGAGGGGGGGGGCTTCTCGGGGAGACCCAGTACTTC.

The CDR3 here is CASNSNTEAFF. In nucleotides, the CDR3 is TGTGCCAGCAACAGCAACACTGAAGCTTTCTTT. The chain joins TRBV6-5 to TRBJ1-1; no clear D gene. The V gene lost 7 bases and the J gene lost 2 bases, with 5 bases spanning the gap. This CDR3 region has 11 residues. The germline CDR1 and CDR2 sequences are MNHEY and SVGAGI.

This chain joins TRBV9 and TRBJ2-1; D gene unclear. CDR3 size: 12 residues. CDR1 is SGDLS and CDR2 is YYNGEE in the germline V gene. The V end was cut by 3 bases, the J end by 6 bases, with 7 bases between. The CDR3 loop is CASSGLVNEQFF. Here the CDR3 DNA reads TGTGCCAGCAGCGGATTAGTCAATGAGCAGTTCTTC.

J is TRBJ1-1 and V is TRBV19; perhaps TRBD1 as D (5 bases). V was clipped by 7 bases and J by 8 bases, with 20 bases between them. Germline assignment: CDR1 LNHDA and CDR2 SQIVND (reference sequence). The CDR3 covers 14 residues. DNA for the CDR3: TGTGCCAGTAAGGGGCAACGGTGGGGCCCCGAAGCTTTCTTT. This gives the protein CASKGQRWGPEAFF.

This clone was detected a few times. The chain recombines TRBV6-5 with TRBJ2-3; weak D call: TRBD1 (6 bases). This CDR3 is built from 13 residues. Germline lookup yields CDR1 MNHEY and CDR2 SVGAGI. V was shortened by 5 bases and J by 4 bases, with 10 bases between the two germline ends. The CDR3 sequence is CASSSNRADTQYF. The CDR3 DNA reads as TGTGCCAGCAGTAGCAACAGGGCAGATACGCAGTATTTT.

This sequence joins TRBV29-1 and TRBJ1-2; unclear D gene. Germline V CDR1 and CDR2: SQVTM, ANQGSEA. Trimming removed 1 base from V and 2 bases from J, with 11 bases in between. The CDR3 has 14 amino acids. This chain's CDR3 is CSVEARGANYGYTF. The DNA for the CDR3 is TGCAGCGTTGAAGCCAGAGGCGCAAACTATGGCTACACCTTC.